Below, one T cell receptor beta chain is given with its context. V shed 2 bases and J shed 2 bases, with 10 bases lying between them. The CDR3 runs to 15 residues. Per the germline V gene, CDR1 is SGHTA and CDR2 is FQGNSA. TCRdb re-called the RT-PCR reads with MiXCR, one entry per CDR3 protein. The data contain approximately 720,000 distinct CDR3 sequences, 14% of them singletons. V is TRBV7-2 and J is TRBJ2-1; the D gene is possibly TRBD2 (6 bases). The sample taken for sequencing was memory CD4+ T cells from blood. This TCR was recovered from a female donor in good health, serving as a healthy control. The CDR3 DNA reads TGTGCCAGCAGCTTAATGGGGGGAGCCTACAATGAGCAGTTCTTC. Translation gives CASSLMGGAYNEQFF.